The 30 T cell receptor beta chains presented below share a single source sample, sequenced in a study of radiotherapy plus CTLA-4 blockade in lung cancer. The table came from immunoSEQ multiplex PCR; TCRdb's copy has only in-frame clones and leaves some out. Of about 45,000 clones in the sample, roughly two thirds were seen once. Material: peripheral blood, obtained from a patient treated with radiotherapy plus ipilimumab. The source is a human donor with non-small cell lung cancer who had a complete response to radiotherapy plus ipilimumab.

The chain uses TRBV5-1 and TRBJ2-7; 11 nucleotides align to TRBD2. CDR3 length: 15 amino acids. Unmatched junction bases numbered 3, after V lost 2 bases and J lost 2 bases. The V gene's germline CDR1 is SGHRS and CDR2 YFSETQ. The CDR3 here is CASSFGTSGTYEQYF. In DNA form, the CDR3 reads TGCGCCAGCAGCTTTGGGACTAGCGGAACCTACGAGCAGTACTTC.

The CDR3 here is CASSIDPTGWQPQHF. As DNA, the CDR3 is TGTGCCAGTAGTATAGATCCCACAGGGTGGCAGCCCCAGCATTTT. The chain employs TRBV19 and TRBJ1-5, with D perhaps matching TRBD1 (6 bases). Trimming shortened V by 0 bases and J by 7 bases, and 13 bases separated the two germline ends. The CDR3 runs 15 residues. Germline values: CDR1 LNHDA, CDR2 SQIVND (reference sequence).

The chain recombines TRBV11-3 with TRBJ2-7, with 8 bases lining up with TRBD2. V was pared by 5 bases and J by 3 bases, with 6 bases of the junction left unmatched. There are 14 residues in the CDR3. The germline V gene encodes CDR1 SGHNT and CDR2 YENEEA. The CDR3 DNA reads TGTGCCAGCAGCGGTAGCGGGGATGGCTACGAGCAGTACTTC. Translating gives CASSGSGDGYEQYF.

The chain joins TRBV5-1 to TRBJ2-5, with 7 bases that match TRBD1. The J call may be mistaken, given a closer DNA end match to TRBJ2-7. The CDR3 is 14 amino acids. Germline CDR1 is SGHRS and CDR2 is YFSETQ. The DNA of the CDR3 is TGCGCCAGCAGCTCCGGGACAGATGCCTACGAGCAGTACTTC. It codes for CASSSGTDAYEQYF.

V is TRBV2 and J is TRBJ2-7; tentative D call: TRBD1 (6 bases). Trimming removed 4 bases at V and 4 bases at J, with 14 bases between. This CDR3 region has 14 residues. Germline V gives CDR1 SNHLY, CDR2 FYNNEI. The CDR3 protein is CASSGGHRRYEQYF. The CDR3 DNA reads TGTGCCAGCAGTGGGGGACATAGAAGGTACGAGCAGTACTTC.

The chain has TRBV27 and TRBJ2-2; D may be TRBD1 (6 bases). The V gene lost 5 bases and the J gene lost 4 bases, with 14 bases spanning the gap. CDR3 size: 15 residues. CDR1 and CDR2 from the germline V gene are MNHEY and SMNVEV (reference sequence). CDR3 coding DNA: TGTGCCAGCAGTCCTAACAGGGTAGGCACCGGGGAGCTGTTTTTT. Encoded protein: CASSPNRVGTGELFF.

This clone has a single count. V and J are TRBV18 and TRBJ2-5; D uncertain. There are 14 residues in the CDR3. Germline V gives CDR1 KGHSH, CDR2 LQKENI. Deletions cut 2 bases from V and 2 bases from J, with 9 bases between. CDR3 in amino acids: CASSPSQRQETQYF. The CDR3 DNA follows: TGTGCCAGCTCACCATCACAGAGACAAGAGACCCAGTACTTC.

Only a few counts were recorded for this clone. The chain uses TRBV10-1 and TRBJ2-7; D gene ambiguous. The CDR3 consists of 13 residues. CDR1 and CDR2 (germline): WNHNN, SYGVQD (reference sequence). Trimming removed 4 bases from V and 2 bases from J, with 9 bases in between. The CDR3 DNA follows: TGCGCCAGCAGTGGGCCCAACGCCTACGAGCAGTACTTC. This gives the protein CASSGPNAYEQYF.

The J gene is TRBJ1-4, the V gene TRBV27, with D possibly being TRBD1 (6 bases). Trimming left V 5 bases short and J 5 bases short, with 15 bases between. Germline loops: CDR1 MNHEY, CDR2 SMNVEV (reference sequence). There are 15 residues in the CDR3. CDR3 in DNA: TGTGCCAGCAGTAAATTGACAGGTCGGAATGAAAAACTGTTTTTT. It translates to CASSKLTGRNEKLFF.

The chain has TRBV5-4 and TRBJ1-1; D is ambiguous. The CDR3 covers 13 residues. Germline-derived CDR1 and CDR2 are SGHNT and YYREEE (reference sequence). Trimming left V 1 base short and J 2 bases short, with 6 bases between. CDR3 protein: CASSLSRNTEAFF. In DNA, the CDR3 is TGTGCCAGCAGCTTGAGTAGAAACACTGAAGCTTTCTTT.

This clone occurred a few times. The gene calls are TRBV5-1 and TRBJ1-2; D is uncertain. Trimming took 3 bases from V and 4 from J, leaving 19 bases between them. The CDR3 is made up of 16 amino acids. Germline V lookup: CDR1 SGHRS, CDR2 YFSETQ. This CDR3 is CASSSAPNSDRYGYTF. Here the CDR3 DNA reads TGCGCCAGCAGCTCCGCACCGAACAGTGATCGCTATGGCTACACCTTC.

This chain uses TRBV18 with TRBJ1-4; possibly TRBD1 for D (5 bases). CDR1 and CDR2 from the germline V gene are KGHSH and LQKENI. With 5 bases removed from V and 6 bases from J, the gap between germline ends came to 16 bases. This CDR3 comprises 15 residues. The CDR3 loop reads CASSSGQSQYEKLFF. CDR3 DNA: TGTGCCAGCTCATCAGGACAAAGTCAGTATGAAAAACTGTTTTTT.

The CDR3 sequence is CASSFWLTGANTEAFF. DNA of the CDR3: TGTGCCAGCAGCTTTTGGCTGACAGGAGCGAACACTGAAGCTTTCTTT. The chain has TRBV5-4 and TRBJ1-1; D might be TRBD1 (6 bases). Trimming removed 2 bases at V and 1 base at J, with 15 bases between. Germline-derived CDR1 and CDR2 are SGHNT and YYREEE (reference sequence). The CDR3 length is 16 residues.

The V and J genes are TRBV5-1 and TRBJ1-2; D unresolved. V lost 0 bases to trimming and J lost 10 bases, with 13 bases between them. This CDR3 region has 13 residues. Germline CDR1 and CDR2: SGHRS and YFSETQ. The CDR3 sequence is CASSLGQLSVYTF. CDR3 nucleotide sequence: TGCGCCAGCAGCTTGGGTCAGCTCAGCGTCTACACCTTC.

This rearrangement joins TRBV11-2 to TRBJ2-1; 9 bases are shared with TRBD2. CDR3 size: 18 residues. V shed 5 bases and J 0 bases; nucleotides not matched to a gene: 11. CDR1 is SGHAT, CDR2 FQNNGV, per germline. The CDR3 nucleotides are TGTGCCAGCAGCCCGACCGGACTAGCGTCCCGCTCCTACAATGAGCAGTTCTTC. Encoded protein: CASSPTGLASRSYNEQFF.

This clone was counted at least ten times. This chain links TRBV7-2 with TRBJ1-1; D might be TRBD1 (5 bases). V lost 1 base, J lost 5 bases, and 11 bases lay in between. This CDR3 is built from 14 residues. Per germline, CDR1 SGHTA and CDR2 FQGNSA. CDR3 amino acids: CASSLVRGWTEAFF. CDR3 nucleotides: TGTGCCAGCAGCTTAGTAAGGGGTTGGACTGAAGCTTTCTTT.

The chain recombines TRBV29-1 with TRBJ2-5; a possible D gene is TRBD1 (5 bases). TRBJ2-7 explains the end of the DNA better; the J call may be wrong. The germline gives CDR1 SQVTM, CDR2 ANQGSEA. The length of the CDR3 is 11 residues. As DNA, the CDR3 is TGCAGCGTGGGGCGGTTTTACGAGCAGTACTTC. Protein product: CSVGRFYEQYF.

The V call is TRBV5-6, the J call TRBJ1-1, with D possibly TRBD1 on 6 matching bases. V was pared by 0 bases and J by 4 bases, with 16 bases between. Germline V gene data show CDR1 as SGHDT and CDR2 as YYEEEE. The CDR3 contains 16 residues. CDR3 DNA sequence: TGTGCCAGCAGCTTGGCAGGGCAGGGGATGGGCACTGAAGCTTTCTTT. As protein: CASSLAGQGMGTEAFF.

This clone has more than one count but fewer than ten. In nucleotides, the CDR3 is TGTGCCAGCAGTTACGGGACAGGGAATGAAAAACTGTTTTTT. It encodes CASSYGTGNEKLFF. The chain couples TRBV2 to TRBJ1-4; TRBD1 matches 9 bases. The CDR3 runs to 14 residues. Germline V gives CDR1 SNHLY, CDR2 FYNNEI. V trimming: 5 bases; J trimming: 5 bases; junction bases outside the gene matches: 3.

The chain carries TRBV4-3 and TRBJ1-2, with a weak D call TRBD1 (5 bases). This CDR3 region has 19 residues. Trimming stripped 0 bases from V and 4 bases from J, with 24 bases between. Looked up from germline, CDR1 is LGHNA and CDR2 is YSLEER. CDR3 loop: CASSQDQGGRSHRSYGYTF. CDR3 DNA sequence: TGCGCCAGCAGCCAAGACCAGGGAGGCAGATCCCACCGTTCCTATGGCTACACCTTC.

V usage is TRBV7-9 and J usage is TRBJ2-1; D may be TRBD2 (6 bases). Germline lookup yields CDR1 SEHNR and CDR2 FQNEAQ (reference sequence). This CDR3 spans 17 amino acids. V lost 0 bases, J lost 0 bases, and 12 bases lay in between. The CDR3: CASSLAGRRGSYNEQFF. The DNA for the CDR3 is TGTGCCAGCAGCTTAGCTGGGCGGAGGGGCTCCTACAATGAGCAGTTCTTC.

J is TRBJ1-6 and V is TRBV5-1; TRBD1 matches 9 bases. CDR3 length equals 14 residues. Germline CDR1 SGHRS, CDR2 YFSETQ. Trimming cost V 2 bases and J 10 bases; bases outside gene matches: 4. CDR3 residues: CASSLTGGQSPLHF. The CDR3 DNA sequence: TGCGCCAGCAGCTTAACAGGGGGCCAGTCACCCCTCCACTTT.

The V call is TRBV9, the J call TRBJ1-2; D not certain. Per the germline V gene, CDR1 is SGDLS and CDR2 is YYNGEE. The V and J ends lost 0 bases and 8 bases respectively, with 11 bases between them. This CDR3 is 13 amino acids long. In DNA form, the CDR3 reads TGTGCCAGCAGCGTAGACGGGGTCGGGGGCTACACCTTC. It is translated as CASSVDGVGGYTF.

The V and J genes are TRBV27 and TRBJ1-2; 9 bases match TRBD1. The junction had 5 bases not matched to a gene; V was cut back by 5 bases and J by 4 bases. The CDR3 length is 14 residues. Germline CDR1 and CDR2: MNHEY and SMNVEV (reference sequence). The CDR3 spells CASSRMTGGYGYTF. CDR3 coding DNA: TGTGCCAGCAGTAGGATGACAGGGGGCTATGGCTACACCTTC.

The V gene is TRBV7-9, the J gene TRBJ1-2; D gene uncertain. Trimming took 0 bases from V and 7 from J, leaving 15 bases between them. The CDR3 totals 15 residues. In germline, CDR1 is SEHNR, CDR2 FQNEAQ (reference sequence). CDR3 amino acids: CASSLAQQAGRGYTF. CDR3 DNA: TGTGCCAGCAGCTTAGCGCAGCAGGCCGGTCGTGGCTACACCTTC.

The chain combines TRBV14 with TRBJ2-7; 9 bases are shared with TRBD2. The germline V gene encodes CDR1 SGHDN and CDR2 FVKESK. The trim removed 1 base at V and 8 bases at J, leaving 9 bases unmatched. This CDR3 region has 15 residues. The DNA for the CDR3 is TGTGCCAGCAGCCAAGCAACCGGACTAGCGAGCAAGCAGTACTTC. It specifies CASSQATGLASKQYF. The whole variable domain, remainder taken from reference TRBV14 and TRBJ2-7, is EAGVTQFPSHSVIEKGQTVTLRCDPISGHDNLYWYRRVMGKEIKFLLHFVKESKQDESGMPNNRFLAERTGGTYSTLKVQPAELEDSGVYFCASSQATGLASKQYFGPGTRLTVT.

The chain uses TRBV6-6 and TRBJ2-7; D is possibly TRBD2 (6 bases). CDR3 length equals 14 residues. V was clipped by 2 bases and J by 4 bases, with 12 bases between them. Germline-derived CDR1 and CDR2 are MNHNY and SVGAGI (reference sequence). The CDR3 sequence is CASSYRDFIYEQYF. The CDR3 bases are TGTGCCAGCAGTTACCGGGACTTTATTTACGAGCAGTACTTC.

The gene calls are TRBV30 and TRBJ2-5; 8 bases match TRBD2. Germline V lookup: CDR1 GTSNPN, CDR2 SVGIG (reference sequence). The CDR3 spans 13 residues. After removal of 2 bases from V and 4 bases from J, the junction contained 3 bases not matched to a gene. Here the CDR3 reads CAWSSGGRETQYF. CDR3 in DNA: TGTGCCTGGAGTTCGGGGGGGAGAGAGACCCAGTACTTC. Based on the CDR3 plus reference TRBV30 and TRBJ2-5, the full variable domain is SQTIHQWPATLVQPVGSPLSLECTVEGTSNPNLYWYRQAAGRGLQLLFYSVGIGQISSEVPQNLSASRPQDRQFILSSKKLLLSDSGFYLCAWSSGGRETQYFGPGTRLLVL.

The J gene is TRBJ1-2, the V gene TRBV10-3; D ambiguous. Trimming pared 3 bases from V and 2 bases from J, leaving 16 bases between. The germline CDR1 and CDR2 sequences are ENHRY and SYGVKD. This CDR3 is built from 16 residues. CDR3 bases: TGTGCCATCAGTGATCGGAGTAATCCCTGGAACTATGGCTACACCTTC. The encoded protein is CAISDRSNPWNYGYTF.

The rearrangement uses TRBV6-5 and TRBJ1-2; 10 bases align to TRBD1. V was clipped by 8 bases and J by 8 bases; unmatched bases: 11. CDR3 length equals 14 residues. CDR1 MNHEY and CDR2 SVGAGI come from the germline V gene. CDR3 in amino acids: CASRPDRGRGGYTF. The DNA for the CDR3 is TGTGCCAGCCGACCAGACAGGGGGCGGGGAGGCTACACCTTC.